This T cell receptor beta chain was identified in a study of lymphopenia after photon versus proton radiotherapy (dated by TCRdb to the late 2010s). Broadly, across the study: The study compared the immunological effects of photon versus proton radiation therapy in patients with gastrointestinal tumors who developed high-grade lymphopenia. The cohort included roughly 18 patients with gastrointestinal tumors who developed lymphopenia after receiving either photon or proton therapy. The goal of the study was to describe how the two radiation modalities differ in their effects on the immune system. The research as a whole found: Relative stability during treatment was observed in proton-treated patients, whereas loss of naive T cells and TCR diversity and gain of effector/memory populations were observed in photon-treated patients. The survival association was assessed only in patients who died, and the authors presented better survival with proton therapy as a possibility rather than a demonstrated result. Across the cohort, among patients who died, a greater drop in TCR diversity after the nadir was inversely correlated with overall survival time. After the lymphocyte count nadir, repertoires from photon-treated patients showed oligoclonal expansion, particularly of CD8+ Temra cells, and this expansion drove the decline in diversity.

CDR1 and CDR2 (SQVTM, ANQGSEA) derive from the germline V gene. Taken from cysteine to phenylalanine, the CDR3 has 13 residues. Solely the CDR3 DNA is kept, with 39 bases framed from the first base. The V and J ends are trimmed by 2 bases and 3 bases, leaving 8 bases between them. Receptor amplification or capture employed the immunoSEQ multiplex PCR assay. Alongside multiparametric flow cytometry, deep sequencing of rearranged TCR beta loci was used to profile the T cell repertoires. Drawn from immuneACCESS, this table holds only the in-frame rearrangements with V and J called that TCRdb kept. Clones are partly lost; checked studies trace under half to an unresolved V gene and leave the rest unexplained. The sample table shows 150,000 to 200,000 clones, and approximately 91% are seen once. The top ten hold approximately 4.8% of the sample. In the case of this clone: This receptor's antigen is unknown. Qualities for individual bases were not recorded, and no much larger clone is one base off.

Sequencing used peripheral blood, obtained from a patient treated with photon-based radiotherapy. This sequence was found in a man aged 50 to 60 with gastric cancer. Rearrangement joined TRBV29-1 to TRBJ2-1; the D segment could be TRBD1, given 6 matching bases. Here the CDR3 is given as CSVERRGYNEQFF. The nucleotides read TGCAGCGTTGAACGCAGGGGCTACAATGAGCAGTTCTTC.